Following are 20 T cell receptor beta chains from one sample sequenced in a study of beta chain features in type 1 diabetes. The isolated RNA, all of it, was reverse transcribed, so expressed TCRB transcripts were what got sequenced. Libraries were prepared by immunoSEQ multiplex PCR; TCRdb keeps only in-frame clonotypes and omits some of them. The profile shows 300,000 to 350,000 clones, less than 15% of them singletons. The sample consisted of central memory CD4+ T cells from blood. All receptors come from a man aged 25-45 years in good health.

Remarks on this clone: Additional DNA sequences in this sample encode the identical CDR3. This sequence joins TRBV5-1 and TRBJ2-3, with D possibly TRBD2 on 7 matching bases. CDR3 length equals 16 residues. Germline-derived CDR1 and CDR2 are SGHRS and YFSETQ. Trimming removed 0 bases from V and 2 bases from J, with 13 bases in between. The CDR3 nucleotides are TGCGCCAGCAGCTTGGGGGCGGGGGCCCTCACAGATACGCAGTATTTT. Protein sequence: CASSLGAGALTDTQYF.

The gene calls are TRBV7-8 and TRBJ2-7; 9 bases fit TRBD2. V dropped 5 bases and J dropped 4; count of bases not matched to a gene: 12. This CDR3 contains 16 residues. CDR1 is SGHVS and CDR2 is FQNEAQ in the germline V gene. CDR3 amino acids: CASSLTSGHLNYEQYF. The CDR3 DNA is TGTGCCAGCAGCCTGACTAGCGGCCACCTGAATTACGAGCAGTACTTC.

Only a few counts were recorded for this clone. This sequence joins TRBV7-2 and TRBJ2-1, with 8 bases lining up with TRBD2. After removal of 5 bases from V and 7 bases from J, the junction contained 13 bases not matched to a gene. CDR3 length: 16 amino acids. Looked up from germline, CDR1 is SGHTA and CDR2 is FQGNSA. CDR3 DNA: TGTGCCAGCAGCCCCCAGTCGGGGGGGGCCAGAAATGAGCAGTTCTTC. It translates to CASSPQSGGARNEQFF.

This clone was found a few times. V and J are TRBV29-1 and TRBJ1-2, with a possible D match to TRBD1 (5 bases). The length of the CDR3 is 14 residues. Germline CDR1 SQVTM, CDR2 ANQGSEA. Between the trimmed V and J ends, which lost 4 bases and 0 bases, there was a span of 12 bases. The CDR3 nucleotides read TGCAGCGTTGTCGGGGCGCGCCCTAACTATGGCTACACCTTC. It is translated as CSVVGARPNYGYTF.

The chain uses TRBV28 and TRBJ2-7; a possible D gene is TRBD1 (6 bases). Germline CDR1 is MDHEN and CDR2 is SYDVKM. This CDR3 has 14 amino acids. V shed 7 bases and J shed 3 bases, with 16 bases lying between them. The CDR3 DNA reads TGTGCCAGCAAACCGGGACATGCAGTCTACGAGCAGTACTTC. Translated: CASKPGHAVYEQYF. Together with reference TRBV28 and TRBJ2-7, the CDR3 gives the full variable domain: DVKVTQSSRYLVKRTGEKVFLECVQDMDHENMFWYRQDPGLGLRLIYFSYDVKMKEKGDIPEGYSVSREKKERFSLILESASTNQTSMYLCASKPGHAVYEQYFGPGTRLTVT.

This clone was observed once. The rearrangement links TRBV18 to TRBJ2-3; D gene ambiguous. The germline V gene encodes CDR1 KGHSH and CDR2 LQKENI. V was clipped by 4 bases and J by 1 base, with 9 bases between them. The CDR3 runs to 14 residues. In nucleotides, the CDR3 is TGTGCCAGCTCACTGCGGATAGGCACAGATACGCAGTATTTT. This gives the protein CASSLRIGTDTQYF.

A few counts support this clone. The chain employs TRBV30 and TRBJ1-2; TRBD1 is a possible D gene (5 bases). V was trimmed by 5 bases and J by 4 bases, leaving 14 bases between them. In germline, CDR1 is GTSNPN, CDR2 SVGIG (reference sequence). The CDR3 is made up of 13 amino acids. The CDR3 loop reads CAWGTLGLYGYTF. CDR3 DNA: TGTGCCTGGGGGACCCTAGGTCTCTATGGCTACACCTTC.

Note on this clone: This sample also contains other DNA sequences that code for the same CDR3. The chain has TRBV5-1 and TRBJ1-1; weak D call: TRBD1 (6 bases). The CDR3 is 15 residues long. The ends were cut back, 2 bases at V and 1 base at J, with 12 bases in the middle. Germline V gene lookup returns CDR1 SGHRS and CDR2 YFSETQ. For the CDR3, the DNA is TGCGCCAGCAGCTTAGGGGGAGGGTCGAACACTGAAGCTTTCTTT. Amino acids: CASSLGGGSNTEAFF.

This clone came up a few times. The genes are TRBV11-2 and TRBJ2-3; D is unresolved. The V gene lost 1 base and the J gene lost 0 bases, with 14 bases spanning the gap. Germline V gives CDR1 SGHAT, CDR2 FQNNGV. This CDR3 has 17 residues. CDR3 protein: CASSLAVAGASTDTQYF. CDR3 coding DNA: TGTGCCAGCAGCTTAGCCGTAGCAGGAGCTAGCACAGATACGCAGTATTTT.

This clone was observed a handful of times. The chain combines TRBV7-7 with TRBJ2-5, with 7 positions matching TRBD1. The CDR3 contains 14 residues. Germline CDR1 is SSHAT and CDR2 is FNYEAQ (reference sequence). After removal of 5 bases from V and 5 bases from J, the junction contained 8 bases not matched to a gene. The CDR3 coding sequence is TGTGCCAGCAGCGAGACAGGGTCTATGGAGACCCAGTACTTC. Protein: CASSETGSMETQYF. Complete variable domain (other parts from reference TRBV7-7 and TRBJ2-5): GAGVSQSPRYKVTKRGQDVTLRCDPISSHATLYWYQQALGQGPEFLTYFNYEAQPDKSGLPSDRFSAERPEGSISTLTIQRTEQRDSAMYRCASSETGSMETQYFGPGTRLLVL.

V is TRBV19 and J is TRBJ1-2; a possible D gene is TRBD1 (5 bases). The V gene lost 0 bases and the J gene lost 5 bases, with 10 bases spanning the gap. This CDR3 comprises 14 residues. CDR1 and CDR2 from the germline V gene are LNHDA and SQIVND (reference sequence). The CDR3 DNA is TGTGCCAGTAGTATAGATGGGACTGATTATGGCTACACCTTC. This gives the protein CASSIDGTDYGYTF.

The V and J genes are TRBV11-2 and TRBJ2-7; no reliable D call. CDR1 is SGHAT and CDR2 is FQNNGV in the germline V gene. The V gene lost 1 base and the J gene lost 3 bases, with 10 bases spanning the gap. This CDR3 region has 14 residues. For the CDR3, the DNA is TGTGCCAGCAGCTTAGGTTTGGGGAACTACGAGCAGTACTTC. Its protein product is CASSLGLGNYEQYF.

The chain employs TRBV10-3 and TRBJ1-5, with TRBD1 identical over 11 bases. With 6 bases clipped from V and 3 bases from J, the junction kept 4 bases outside the gene matches. This CDR3 is built from 15 residues. Germline CDR1 and CDR2: ENHRY and SYGVKD. DNA for the CDR3: TGTGCCATCAGGGGGACAGGGGGAACCAATCAGCCCCAGCATTTT. This translates into CAIRGTGGTNQPQHF.

This clone was detected a few times. The chain couples TRBV6-5 to TRBJ2-1; 12 bases match TRBD2. The V segment lost 7 bases and the J segment 6 bases; nucleotides outside the gene matches: 7. The CDR3 is 15 residues long. Germline assignment: CDR1 MNHEY and CDR2 SVGAGI. CDR3 in amino acids: CASNLRTSGINEQFF. CDR3 in DNA: TGTGCCAGCAATTTACGGACTAGCGGGATCAATGAGCAGTTCTTC.

This clone was picked up many times. The V call is TRBV4-3, the J call TRBJ2-1; 15 bases map to TRBD2. This CDR3 is built from 16 residues. J lost 10 bases, V lost 4 bases, and 8 bases had no gene match. Germline assignment: CDR1 LGHNA and CDR2 YSLEER. The CDR3 is CASSPTGLAGGEEQFF. As DNA, the CDR3 is TGCGCCAGCAGCCCGACGGGACTAGCGGGAGGTGAAGAGCAGTTCTTC.

This clone was detected a few times. This chain connects TRBV29-1 to TRBJ2-5, with D tentatively TRBD1 or TRBD2 (6 bases each). V was trimmed by 5 bases and J by 2 bases, leaving 15 bases between them. This CDR3 contains 14 residues. Germline CDR1 reads SQVTM; CDR2 reads ANQGSEA. CDR3 sequence (DNA): TGCAGCGTTTCCCCAGGGGAGGAACAAGAGACCCAGTACTTC. Its protein product is CSVSPGEEQETQYF.

The CDR3 coding sequence is TGTGCCAGTAGTATCGGAAGACCTAGCAATCAGCCCCAGCATTTT. Protein: CASSIGRPSNQPQHF. V and J are TRBV19 and TRBJ1-5; D ambiguous. The V and J ends lost 3 bases and 0 bases respectively, with 9 bases between them. Germline-derived CDR1 and CDR2 are LNHDA and SQIVND (reference sequence). The CDR3 contains 15 residues.

This clone was seen repeatedly, ten times or more. The chain couples TRBV28 to TRBJ1-5; no clear D gene. Germline lookup yields CDR1 MDHEN and CDR2 SYDVKM. Trimming stripped 6 bases from V and 4 bases from J, with 10 bases between. CDR3 size: 13 residues. The DNA for the CDR3 is TGTGCCAGCAGAACAACAGAGAATCAGCCCCAGCATTTT. Its translation is CASRTTENQPQHF.

This clone was observed a few times. The V gene is TRBV9, the J gene TRBJ1-2; possibly TRBD1 for D (5 bases). Looked up from germline, CDR1 is SGDLS and CDR2 is YYNGEE. Trimming removed 4 bases at V and 7 bases at J, with 17 bases between. There are 14 residues in the CDR3. This chain's CDR3 is CASSSDRSWGGYTF. Here the CDR3 DNA reads TGTGCCAGCAGCTCAGACAGATCATGGGGTGGCTACACCTTC.

This clone turned up a few times. V usage is TRBV19 and J usage is TRBJ1-1; 9 positions match TRBD1. J gave up 1 base and V 7 bases, and 4 bases lay outside the gene matches. The CDR3 runs to 14 residues. Germline-derived CDR1 and CDR2 are LNHDA and SQIVND (reference sequence). CDR3 bases: TGTGCCAGTACCGAGGACAGGGGGAACACTGAAGCTTTCTTT. Encoded protein: CASTEDRGNTEAFF. Complete variable domain (other parts from reference TRBV19 and TRBJ1-1): DGGITQSPKYLFRKEGQNVTLSCEQNLNHDAMYWYRQDPGQGLRLIYYSQIVNDFQKGDIAEGYSVSREKKESFPLTVTSAQKNPTAFYLCASTEDRGNTEAFFGQGTRLTVV.